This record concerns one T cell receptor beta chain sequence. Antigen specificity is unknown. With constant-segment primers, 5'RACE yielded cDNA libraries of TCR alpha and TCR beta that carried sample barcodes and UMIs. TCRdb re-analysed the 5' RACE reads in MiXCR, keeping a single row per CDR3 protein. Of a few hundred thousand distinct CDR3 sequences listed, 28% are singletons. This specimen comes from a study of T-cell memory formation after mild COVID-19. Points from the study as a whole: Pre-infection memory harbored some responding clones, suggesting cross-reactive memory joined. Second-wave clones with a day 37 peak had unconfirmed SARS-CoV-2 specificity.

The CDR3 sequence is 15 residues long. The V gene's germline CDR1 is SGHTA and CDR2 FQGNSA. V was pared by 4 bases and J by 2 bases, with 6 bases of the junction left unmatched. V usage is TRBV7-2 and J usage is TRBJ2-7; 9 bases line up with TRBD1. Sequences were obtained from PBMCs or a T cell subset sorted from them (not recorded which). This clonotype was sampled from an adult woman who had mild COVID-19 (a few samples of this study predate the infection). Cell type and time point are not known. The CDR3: CASSYGTGLPYEQYF. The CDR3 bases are TGTGCCAGCAGCTATGGGACAGGGTTACCCTACGAGCAGTACTTC.